This T cell receptor (beta chain) was profiled in a study of spatial heterogeneity in lung cancer. On the study more broadly: The count of detected beta-chain sequences consistently exceeded that of alpha-chain sequences. The average count in raw reads for each unique TCR and UMI combination exceeded eight appearances.

This clonotype was counted at least ten times. This beta chain lies outside the target of a library built for alpha chains; its clone size means little. TCRdb reanalysed the 5' RACE reads using MiXCR and keeps one entry per CDR3 protein. Seen here are over 14,000 distinct CDR3 sequences, 3% to 4.5% observed once, and the top ten hold around a tenth. Time point described: sample taken at primary tumor resection. Whole RNA was taken from tumor, nontumor lung or frozen PBMC; it was then sequenced unsorted. Germline CDR1 is SGHRS and CDR2 is YFSETQ. V lost 4 bases, J lost 0 bases, and 5 bases stayed unmatched. The CDR3 consists of 15 residues.

V and J are TRBV5-1 and TRBJ2-3, with TRBD2 matching over 7 bases. This clonotype was obtained from a male donor with early-stage non-small cell lung cancer. This material consisted of normal lung tissue next to the tumor, taken at surgery. CDR3 residues: CASSTGLTSTDTQYF. CDR3 sequence (DNA): TGCGCCAGCAGCACGGGACTAACTAGCACAGATACGCAGTATTTT.